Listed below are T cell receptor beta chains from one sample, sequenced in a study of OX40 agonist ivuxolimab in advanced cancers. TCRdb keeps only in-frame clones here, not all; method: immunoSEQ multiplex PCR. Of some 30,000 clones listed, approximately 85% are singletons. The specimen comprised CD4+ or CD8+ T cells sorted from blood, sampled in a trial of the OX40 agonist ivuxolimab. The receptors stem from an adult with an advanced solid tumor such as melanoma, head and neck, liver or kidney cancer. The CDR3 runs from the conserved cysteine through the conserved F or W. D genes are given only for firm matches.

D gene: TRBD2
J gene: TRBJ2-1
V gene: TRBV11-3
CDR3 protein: CASSPWVSGSYNEQFF

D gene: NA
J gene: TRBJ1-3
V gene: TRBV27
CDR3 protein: CASSPSGNTIYF

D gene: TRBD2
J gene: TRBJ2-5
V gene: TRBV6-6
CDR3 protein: CASSYLAGGGETQYF

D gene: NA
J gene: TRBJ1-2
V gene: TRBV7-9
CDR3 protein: CASSLPPYGYTF

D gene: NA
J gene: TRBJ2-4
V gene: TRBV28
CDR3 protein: CASSPIGQGGIQYF

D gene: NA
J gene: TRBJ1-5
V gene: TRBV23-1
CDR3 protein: CASSPTIVGGSLYSNQPQHF

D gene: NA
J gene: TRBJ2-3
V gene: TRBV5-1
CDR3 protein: CASSLVTDTDTQYF

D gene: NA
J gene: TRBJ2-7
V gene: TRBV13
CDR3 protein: CASSLGPQGSYEQYF

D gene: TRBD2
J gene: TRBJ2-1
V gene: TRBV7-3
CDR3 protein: CASSPGGGNEQFF

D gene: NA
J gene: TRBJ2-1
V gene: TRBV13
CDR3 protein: CASSGQGKAYNEQFF

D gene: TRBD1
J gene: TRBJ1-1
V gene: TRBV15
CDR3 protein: CATSSTDRANTEAFF

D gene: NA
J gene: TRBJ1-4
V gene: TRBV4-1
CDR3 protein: CASSQGLNEKLFF

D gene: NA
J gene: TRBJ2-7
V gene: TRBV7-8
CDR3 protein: CASSLWDEQYF

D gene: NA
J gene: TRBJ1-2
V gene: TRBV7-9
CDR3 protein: CASSLWDISNYGYTF

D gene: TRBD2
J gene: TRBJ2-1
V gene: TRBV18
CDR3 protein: CASSPRDGGYNEQFF

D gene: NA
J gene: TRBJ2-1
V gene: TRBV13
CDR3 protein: CASSKEEYEQFF

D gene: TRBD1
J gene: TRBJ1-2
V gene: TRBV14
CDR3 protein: CASSQDPQGYYGYTF

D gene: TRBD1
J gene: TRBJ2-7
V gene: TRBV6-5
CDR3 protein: CASSYSTGTGYYEQYF

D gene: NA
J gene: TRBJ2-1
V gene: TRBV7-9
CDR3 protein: CASSLPFWEQFF

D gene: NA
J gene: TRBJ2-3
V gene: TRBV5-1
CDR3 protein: CASSLASGVITDTQYF

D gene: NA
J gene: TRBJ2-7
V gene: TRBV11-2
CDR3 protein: CASSLSPGYEQYF

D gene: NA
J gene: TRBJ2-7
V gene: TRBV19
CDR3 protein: CASSMGWRVSYEQYF

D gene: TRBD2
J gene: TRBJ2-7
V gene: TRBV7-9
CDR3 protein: CASSPTTSESSYEQYF

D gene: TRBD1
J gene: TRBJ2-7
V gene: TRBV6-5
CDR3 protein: CASSYSRTGNEQYF

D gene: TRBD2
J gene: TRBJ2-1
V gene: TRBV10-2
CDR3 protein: CASSELAGAYNEQFF

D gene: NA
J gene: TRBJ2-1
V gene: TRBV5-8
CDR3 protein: CASSLRQMVYNEQFF

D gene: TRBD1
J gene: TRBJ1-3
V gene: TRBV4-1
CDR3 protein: CASSPGQGNTIYF

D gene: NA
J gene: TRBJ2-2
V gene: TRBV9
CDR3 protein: CASSEQVNTGELFF

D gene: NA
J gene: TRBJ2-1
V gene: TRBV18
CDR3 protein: CASSPLGPDTYNEQFF

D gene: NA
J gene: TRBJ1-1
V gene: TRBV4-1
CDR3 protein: CASSQAGPYTEAFF

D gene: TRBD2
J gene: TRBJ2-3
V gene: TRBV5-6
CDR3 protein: CASSFLVAERGSTDTQYF

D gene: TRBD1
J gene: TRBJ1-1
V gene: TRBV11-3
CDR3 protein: CASSLGTGENTEAFF

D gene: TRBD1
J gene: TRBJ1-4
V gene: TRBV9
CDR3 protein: CASSAGTGVGEKLFF

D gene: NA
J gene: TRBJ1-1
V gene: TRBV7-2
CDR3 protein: CASSSSWWGPNTEAFF

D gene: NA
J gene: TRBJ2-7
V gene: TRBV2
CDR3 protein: CASSGSAPYEQYF

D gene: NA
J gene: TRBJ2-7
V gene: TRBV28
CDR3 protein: CASSPTGTHYEQYF

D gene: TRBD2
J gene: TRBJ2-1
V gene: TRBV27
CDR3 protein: CASSLRLAGGTFNEQFF

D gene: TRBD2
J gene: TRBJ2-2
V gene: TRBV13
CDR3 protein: CASSSEGLAGGNGELFF

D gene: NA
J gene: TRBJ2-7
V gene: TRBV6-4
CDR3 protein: CASKNGTPALPVYEQYF

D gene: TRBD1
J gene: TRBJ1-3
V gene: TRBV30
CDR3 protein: CAWSWTGGDRAYGNTIYF

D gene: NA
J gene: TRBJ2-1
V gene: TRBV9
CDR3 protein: CASSPAGGGYNEQFF

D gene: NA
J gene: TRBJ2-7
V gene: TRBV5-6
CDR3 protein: CASSAQGFRILRSYEQYF

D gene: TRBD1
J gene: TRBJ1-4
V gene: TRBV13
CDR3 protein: CASSLRPGQGEKLFF

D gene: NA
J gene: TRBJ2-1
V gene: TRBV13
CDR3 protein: CASSLGGDTEFF

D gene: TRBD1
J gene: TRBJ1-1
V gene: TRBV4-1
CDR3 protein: CASSLMTGRDTEAFF

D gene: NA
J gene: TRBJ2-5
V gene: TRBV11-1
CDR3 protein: CASSLARQGGETQYF

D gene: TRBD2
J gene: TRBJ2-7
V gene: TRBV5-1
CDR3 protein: CASSSYSGRIEQYF

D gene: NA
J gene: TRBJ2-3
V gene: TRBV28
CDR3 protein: CASSTEIWDVPPRTDTQYF

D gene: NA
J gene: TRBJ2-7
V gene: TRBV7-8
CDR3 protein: CASSLDHGYEQYF

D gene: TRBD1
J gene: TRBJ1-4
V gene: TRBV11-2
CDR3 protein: CASSPSGTVEKLFF

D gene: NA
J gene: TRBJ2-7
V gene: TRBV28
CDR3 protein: CASSWGMGMTASLAYEQYF

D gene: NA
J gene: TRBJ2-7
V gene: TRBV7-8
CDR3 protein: CASSEEEGGAYEQYF

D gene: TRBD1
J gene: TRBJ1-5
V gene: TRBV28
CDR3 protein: CASSFFQTGVGQPQHF

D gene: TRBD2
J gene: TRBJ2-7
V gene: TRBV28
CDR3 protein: CASSLGLAGVKFYEQYF